One sample yielded the 28 T cell receptor beta chains listed below, sequenced in a study of cytomegalovirus exposure and HLA in healthy donors (dated by TCRdb to 2017 to 2019). Library prep was done by the immunoSEQ multiplex PCR assay. For the multiplex PCR, a mixture combining 60 forward primers for TCR Vbeta segments and 13 reverse primers for TCR Jbeta segments was used. Imported from immuneACCESS, the table was reduced by TCRdb to in-frame sequences with V and J called. These copies leave out some clones; in studies compared against another copy, an unresolved V gene accounts for under half, and the cause of the remainder is not known. Within this sample are some 130,000 clones, with 65% to 90% of them counted one time only. Jointly, the top ten make up about 11% of the sample. The sample consisted of PBMCs. All receptors come from a male donor in good health and CMV-seropositive.

This chain uses TRBV7-2 with TRBJ2-7; 13 nucleotides line up with TRBD2. Germline V gene lookup returns CDR1 SGHTA and CDR2 FQGNSA. The CDR3 is 16 amino acids. V dropped 6 bases and J dropped 7; count of bases not matched to a gene: 12. The CDR3 DNA is TGTGCCAGCAGTCCAGGCGGGACTAGCGGGATGGTAGAGCAGTACTTC. Its translation is CASSPGGTSGMVEQYF.

This rearrangement joins TRBV9 to TRBJ2-5, with TRBD1 matching over 9 bases. The CDR3 totals 15 residues. The germline CDR1 and CDR2 sequences are SGDLS and YYNGEE. V dropped 4 bases and J dropped 11; count of bases not matched to a gene: 15. In nucleotides, the CDR3 is TGTGCCAGCAGCTTTGGGACAGGGAGGACGGAAGAGCAGTACTTC. It translates to CASSFGTGRTEEQYF. Supplemented by reference TRBV9 and TRBJ2-5, the full variable domain reads DSGVTQTPKHLITATGQRVTLRCSPRSGDLSVYWYQQSLDQGLQFLIQYYNGEERAKGNILERFSAQQFPDLHSELNLSSLELGDSALYFCASSFGTGRTEEQYFGPGTRLLVL.

DNA of the CDR3: TGTGCCAGCAGCCCTCTGGGGAGGGAAGGTCAAGAGACCCAGTACTTC. Protein sequence: CASSPLGREGQETQYF. This sequence joins TRBV28 and TRBJ2-5, with 7 bases identical to TRBD2. J lost 2 bases, V lost 6 bases, and 12 bases had no gene match. The CDR3 length is 16 residues. Germline V gives CDR1 MDHEN, CDR2 SYDVKM.

The rearrangement links TRBV10-3 to TRBJ2-5, with 7 positions matching TRBD1. CDR1 is ENHRY and CDR2 is SYGVKD in the germline V gene. This CDR3 contains 15 residues. V lost 5 bases and J lost 3; bases outside the gene matches: 9. CDR3 nucleotide sequence: TGTGCCATCAGTTCCTCGGAGACAGGGAAAGAGACCCAGTACTTC. Translation: CAISSSETGKETQYF.

The chain links TRBV6-1 to TRBJ1-2; 8 nucleotides match TRBD1. Germline V gene sequence: CDR1 MNHNS, CDR2 SASEGT. With 2 bases clipped from V and 7 bases from J, the junction kept 0 bases outside the gene matches. The CDR3 runs to 12 residues. CDR3: CASSEQGAGYTF. CDR3 nucleotides: TGTGCCAGCAGTGAACAGGGGGCTGGCTACACCTTC.

The gene calls are TRBV15 and TRBJ2-2, with 8 bases lining up with TRBD2. J lost 7 bases, V lost 3 bases, and 13 bases had no gene match. Germline-derived CDR1 and CDR2 are LNHNV and YYDKDF (reference sequence). There are 17 residues in the CDR3. The CDR3 DNA is TGTGCCACCAGCAGGCGCCCCGGGAGGGCGGGAGGCGGGGAGCTGTTTTTT. Protein product: CATSRRPGRAGGGELFF. The variable domain in full, with the rest retrieved from reference TRBV15 and TRBJ2-2, is DAMVIQNPRYQVTQFGKPVTLSCSQTLNHNVMYWYQQKSSQAPKLLFHYYDKDFNNEADTPDNFQSRRPNTSFCFLDIRSPGLGDTAMYLCATSRRPGRAGGGELFFGEGSRLTVL.

This chain uses TRBV9 with TRBJ2-3; tentatively, D is TRBD2 (5 bases). The CDR3 totals 14 residues. Germline CDR1 reads SGDLS; CDR2 reads YYNGEE. Trimming cost V 4 bases and J 4 bases, with 13 bases left between them. CDR3: CASSPWESADTQYF. In nucleotides, the CDR3 is TGTGCCAGCAGCCCGTGGGAGAGCGCAGATACGCAGTATTTT. The full variable domain, rest sourced from reference TRBV9 and TRBJ2-3, is DSGVTQTPKHLITATGQRVTLRCSPRSGDLSVYWYQQSLDQGLQFLIQYYNGEERAKGNILERFSAQQFPDLHSELNLSSLELGDSALYFCASSPWESADTQYFGPGTRLTVL.

The J gene is TRBJ2-1, the V gene TRBV19; D remains unclear. Germline values: CDR1 LNHDA, CDR2 SQIVND (reference sequence). The V gene lost 6 bases and the J gene lost 5 bases, with 17 bases spanning the gap. CDR3 size: 15 residues. In DNA, the CDR3 is TGTGCCAGTAGCCTCTTCCTCTCCCAGAACAATGAGCAGTTCTTC. It codes for CASSLFLSQNNEQFF.

The chain is built from TRBV19 and TRBJ2-2, with a tentative D call TRBD2 (6 bases). The CDR3 is 15 residues long. Germline V CDR1 and CDR2: LNHDA, SQIVND (reference sequence). The germline V and J ends were trimmed by 6 bases and 2 bases, with 13 bases remaining between them. The CDR3 DNA reads as TGTGCCAGTAGGTCCGGGGGAAGAAACACCGGGGAGCTGTTTTTT. It specifies CASRSGGRNTGELFF.

The chain recombines TRBV28 with TRBJ2-3; 9 nucleotides align to TRBD1. This CDR3 has 18 residues. Per the germline V gene, CDR1 is MDHEN and CDR2 is SYDVKM. V trimming: 6 bases; J trimming: 4 bases; junction bases outside the gene matches: 17. CDR3 in amino acids: CASRKGQGIYSLADTQYF. The CDR3 DNA reads as TGTGCCAGCAGGAAGGGACAGGGAATTTACTCTCTCGCAGATACGCAGTATTTT.

This sequence joins TRBV30 and TRBJ1-5; the D is unclear. The CDR3 totals 15 residues. CDR1 GTSNPN and CDR2 SVGIG come from the germline V gene (reference sequence). Trimming took 1 base from V and 0 from J, leaving 10 bases between them. The DNA for the CDR3 is TGTGCCTGGAGTGGAGGCTCTTATAGCAATCAGCCCCAGCATTTT. Encoded protein: CAWSGGSYSNQPQHF.

The genes are TRBV23-1 and TRBJ1-1, with D perhaps matching TRBD1 (5 bases). TRBV23-1 is an open reading frame, and its role is uncertain. CDR3 size: 13 residues. V was trimmed by 2 bases and J by 5 bases, leaving 9 bases between them. CDR3 bases: TGCGCCAGCAGTCAAGGAGGGGATACTGAAGCTTTCTTT. It yields the protein CASSQGGDTEAFF.

The chain uses TRBV5-8 and TRBJ1-2; TRBD1 might be the D (6 bases). Per germline, CDR1 SGHTS and CDR2 YDEGEE. Trimming took 0 bases from V and 8 from J, leaving 17 bases between them. This CDR3 has 15 residues. The CDR3 coding sequence is TGTGCCAGCAGCTTGGCCTATCAGGGGAGTAGCGGCTACACCTTC. Translated, it gives CASSLAYQGSSGYTF.

CDR3 amino acids: CASSLAMASGRNEQFF. CDR3 in DNA: TGTGCCAGCAGCTTAGCCATGGCTAGCGGGAGGAATGAGCAGTTCTTC. The chain combines TRBV7-3 with TRBJ2-1, with 11 nucleotides matching TRBD2. Germline V gives CDR1 SGHTA, CDR2 FQGTGA. J gave up 7 bases and V 2 bases, and 7 bases lay outside the gene matches. This CDR3 is built from 16 residues.

CDR3 protein: CASSFSGGSYEQYF. The CDR3 bases are TGTGCCAGCAGCTTCTCCGGAGGCTCCTACGAGCAGTACTTC. J is TRBJ2-7 and V is TRBV5-4, with D possibly matching TRBD2 (5 bases). The CDR3 is 14 residues long. The V end lost 2 bases, the J end lost 0 bases, and 9 bases lay between the germline ends. Per the germline V gene, CDR1 is SGHNT and CDR2 is YYREEE (reference sequence). The full variable domain, in which reference TRBV5-4 and TRBJ2-7 provide the parts outside the CDR3, is ETGVTQSPTHLIKTRGQQVTLRCSSQSGHNTVSWYQQALGQGPQFIFQYYREEENGRGNFPPRFSGLQFPNYSSELNVNALELDDSALYLCASSFSGGSYEQYFGPGTRLTVT.

Comment on this clone: Compared with germline, one end of the junction differs, possibly owing to a read error. The CDR3 region has the DNA TGTTCCAGCAGCTCCTCTGCGGGAGGGACAGATACGCAGTATTTT. It is translated as CSSSSSAGGTDTQYF. The V gene is TRBV7-9, the J gene TRBJ2-3, with 9 bases fitting TRBD2. CDR3 size: 15 residues. Germline CDR1 is SEHNR and CDR2 is FQNEAQ (reference sequence).

The chain carries TRBV5-1 and TRBJ2-3; 9 nucleotides match TRBD2. Unmatched junction bases numbered 13, after V lost 3 bases and J lost 2 bases. The CDR3 totals 18 residues. Germline CDR1 and CDR2: SGHRS and YFSETQ. CDR3 in amino acids: CASSSALTSGLTTDTQYF. In nucleotides, the CDR3 is TGCGCCAGCAGCTCCGCACTGACTAGCGGATTAACCACAGATACGCAGTATTTT.

J is TRBJ1-5 and V is TRBV19; unclear D gene. CDR3 size: 15 residues. Germline loops: CDR1 LNHDA, CDR2 SQIVND (reference sequence). V was shortened by 9 bases and J by 6 bases, with 21 bases between the two germline ends. The CDR3 loop reads CASNARGGDGQPQHF. DNA of the CDR3: TGTGCCAGCAACGCCCGGGGAGGAGATGGTCAGCCCCAGCATTTT.

The chain links TRBV5-1 to TRBJ1-3; TRBD1 might be the D (6 bases). CDR3 length equals 13 residues. Germline V lookup: CDR1 SGHRS, CDR2 YFSETQ. V was shortened by 4 bases and J by 7 bases, with 12 bases between the two germline ends. Written as DNA, the CDR3 is TGCGCCAGCAGCGTGAATACAGGGAACACCATATATTTT. Amino acids: CASSVNTGNTIYF.

The DNA of the CDR3 is TGTGCCAGCAGTTATATTGCGGGGGCCTACAATGAGCAGTTCTTC. This codes for CASSYIAGAYNEQFF. The rearrangement uses TRBV6-5 and TRBJ2-1, with TRBD2 identical over 7 bases. The length of the CDR3 is 15 residues. Looked up from germline, CDR1 is MNHEY and CDR2 is SVGAGI. V trimming: 3 bases; J trimming: 2 bases; junction bases outside the gene matches: 4.

The V and J genes are TRBV7-2 and TRBJ2-1; TRBD2 might be the D (6 bases). Trimming removed 0 bases from V and 8 bases from J, with 14 bases in between. CDR1 is SGHTA and CDR2 is FQGNSA in the germline V gene. The CDR3 spans 15 residues. The CDR3, as DNA: TGTGCCAGCAGCTTAGCGGATGTCGGCGGGGATGAGCAGTTCTTC. Translating it yields CASSLADVGGDEQFF.

The chain carries TRBV5-1 and TRBJ2-3, with TRBD1 identical over 9 bases. CDR1 SGHRS and CDR2 YFSETQ come from the germline V gene. The CDR3 consists of 16 residues. V lost 2 bases to trimming and J lost 4 bases; unmatched junction nucleotides: 8. In nucleotides, the CDR3 is TGCGCCAGCAGCTTTCTCGGGACAGGGAGATCAGATACGCAGTATTTT. This gives the protein CASSFLGTGRSDTQYF.

The chain employs TRBV5-1 and TRBJ2-2, with 7 bases identical to TRBD1. Germline CDR1 and CDR2: SGHRS and YFSETQ. The trim removed 4 bases at V and 4 bases at J, leaving 4 bases unmatched. The CDR3 runs to 14 residues. The chain's CDR3 is CASSLGQTTGELFF. The CDR3 DNA reads as TGCGCCAGCAGCCTGGGACAGACCACCGGGGAGCTGTTTTTT.

The genes are TRBV4-3 and TRBJ2-5; D remains ambiguous. V lost 4 bases, J lost 2 bases, and 14 bases lay in between. CDR3 size: 15 residues. Germline V gene data show CDR1 as LGHNA and CDR2 as YSLEER. This CDR3 is CASSPTGGRQETQYF. CDR3 sequence (DNA): TGCGCCAGCAGCCCCACGGGTGGAAGACAAGAGACCCAGTACTTC.

The rearrangement uses TRBV18 and TRBJ2-3; no definite D call. Trimming pared 3 bases from V and 6 bases from J, leaving 16 bases between. From germline, CDR1 is KGHSH and CDR2 LQKENI. The CDR3 covers 15 residues. CDR3 bases: TGTGCCAGCTCACCCGGTTCTCTTTTGTCGGATACGCAGTATTTT. This sequence encodes CASSPGSLLSDTQYF.

This clone was seen a handful of times. The chain carries TRBV28 and TRBJ2-7; 9 bases map to TRBD2. The length of the CDR3 is 14 residues. Trimming cost V 7 bases and J 2 bases; bases outside gene matches: 6. Per the germline V gene, CDR1 is MDHEN and CDR2 is SYDVKM. The CDR3 loop reads CASNGLASTYEQYF. CDR3 sequence (DNA): TGTGCCAGCAACGGACTAGCGTCTACCTACGAGCAGTACTTC. Using reference TRBV28 and TRBJ2-7 for the parts outside the CDR3, the full variable domain is DVKVTQSSRYLVKRTGEKVFLECVQDMDHENMFWYRQDPGLGLRLIYFSYDVKMKEKGDIPEGYSVSREKKERFSLILESASTNQTSMYLCASNGLASTYEQYFGPGTRLTVT.

CDR3 sequence reads: CASSTQPGTGGIQYF. The DNA of the CDR3 is TGCGCCAGCAGCACTCAACCTGGGACAGGCGGCATTCAGTACTTC. The rearrangement links TRBV5-1 to TRBJ2-4; 8 positions match TRBD1. Germline CDR1 is SGHRS and CDR2 is YFSETQ. The J segment lost 9 bases and the V segment lost 4 bases, leaving 12 bases of the junction unmatched. The CDR3 has 15 residues.

The V and J genes are TRBV27 and TRBJ2-7, with D perhaps TRBD1 (5 bases). Between the trimmed V and J ends, which lost 2 bases and 6 bases, there was a span of 14 bases. CDR1 MNHEY and CDR2 SMNVEV come from the germline V gene (reference sequence). CDR3 length equals 14 residues. Here the CDR3 DNA reads TGTGCCAGCAGTTTAGGGCAGGGAAGTTCCGAGCAGTACTTC. It translates to CASSLGQGSSEQYF.